This TCR beta chain was found in a study of blood T cell repertoires in COVID-19. Overall study context: Samples of COVID-19 (acute and convalescent) were obtained from the United States, Italy and Spain. The analysed material was cDNA or gDNA that came from T cells, B-cell-depleted T cells, or PBMCs.

The CDR3 has 16 residues. V was clipped by 2 bases and J by 0 bases, with 8 bases between them. Germline CDR1 reads MNHEY; CDR2 reads SVGAGI. In the source study's methods: Amplified reference gene primers provided the basis for estimating nucleated cell counts. Sequencing used immunoSEQ multiplex PCR; TCRdb keeps in-frame clones, though not all of them. For V, J and clone size, that table is used; D and trimming come from the DNA. The sample includes more than 95,000 clones, 80% to 85% of them seen just once. What was sequenced was peripheral blood. The chain links TRBV6-5 to TRBJ2-6; the D is unclear. The sequence was collected from a woman between 45 and 60 years old with acute or convalescent COVID-19. The CDR3 coding sequence is TGTGCCAGCAGTTACCAACAAACCTCTGGGGCCAACGTCCTGACTTTC. It yields the protein CASSYQQTSGANVLTF.